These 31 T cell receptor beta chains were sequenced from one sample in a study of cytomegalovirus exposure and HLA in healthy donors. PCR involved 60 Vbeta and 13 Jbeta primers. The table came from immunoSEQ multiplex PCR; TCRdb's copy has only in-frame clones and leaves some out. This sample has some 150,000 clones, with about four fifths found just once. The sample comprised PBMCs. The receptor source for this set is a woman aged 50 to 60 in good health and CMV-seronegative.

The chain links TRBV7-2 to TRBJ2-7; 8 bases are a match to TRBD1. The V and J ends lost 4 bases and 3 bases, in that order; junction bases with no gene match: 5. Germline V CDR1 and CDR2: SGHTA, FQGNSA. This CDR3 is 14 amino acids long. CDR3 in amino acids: CASSSFGQGYEQYF. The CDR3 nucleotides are TGTGCCAGCAGCTCATTTGGACAGGGCTACGAGCAGTACTTC.

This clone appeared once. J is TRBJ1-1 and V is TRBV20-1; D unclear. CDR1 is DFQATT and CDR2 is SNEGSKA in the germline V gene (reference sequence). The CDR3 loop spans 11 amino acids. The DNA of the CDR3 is TGCAGCACCACACAGAACACTGAAGCTTTCTTT. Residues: CSTTQNTEAFF.

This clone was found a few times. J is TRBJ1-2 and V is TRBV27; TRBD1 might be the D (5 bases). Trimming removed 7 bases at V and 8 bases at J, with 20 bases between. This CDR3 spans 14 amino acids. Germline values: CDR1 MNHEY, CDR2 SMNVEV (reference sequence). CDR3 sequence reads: CASKIWGGNRGYTF. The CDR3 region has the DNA TGTGCCAGCAAGATCTGGGGGGGGAACCGCGGCTACACCTTC.

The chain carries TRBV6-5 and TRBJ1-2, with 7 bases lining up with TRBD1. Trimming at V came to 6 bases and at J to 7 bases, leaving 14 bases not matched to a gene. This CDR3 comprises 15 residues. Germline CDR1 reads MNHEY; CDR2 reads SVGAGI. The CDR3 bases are TGTGCCAGCAGCCGAAAATCACAGGGGACGGGTGGCTACACCTTC. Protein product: CASSRKSQGTGGYTF.

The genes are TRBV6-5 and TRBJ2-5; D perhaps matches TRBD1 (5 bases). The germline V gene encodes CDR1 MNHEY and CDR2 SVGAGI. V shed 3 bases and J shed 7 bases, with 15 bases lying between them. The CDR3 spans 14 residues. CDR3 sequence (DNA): TGTGCCAGCAGTTATCGTCAGGGTACAGGGACCCAGTACTTC. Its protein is CASSYRQGTGTQYF.

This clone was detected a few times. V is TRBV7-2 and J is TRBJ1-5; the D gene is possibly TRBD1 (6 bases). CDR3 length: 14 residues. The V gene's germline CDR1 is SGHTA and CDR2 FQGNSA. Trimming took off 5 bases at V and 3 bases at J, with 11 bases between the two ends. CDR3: CASSRQVSNQPQHF. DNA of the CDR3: TGTGCCAGCAGCAGACAGGTGTCCAATCAGCCCCAGCATTTT. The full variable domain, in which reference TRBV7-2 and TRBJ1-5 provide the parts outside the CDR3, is GAGVSQSPSNKVTEKGKDVELRCDPISGHTALYWYRQSLGQGLEFLIYFQGNSAPDKSGLPSDRFSAERTGGSVSTLTIQRTQQEDSAVYLCASSRQVSNQPQHFGDGTRLSIL.

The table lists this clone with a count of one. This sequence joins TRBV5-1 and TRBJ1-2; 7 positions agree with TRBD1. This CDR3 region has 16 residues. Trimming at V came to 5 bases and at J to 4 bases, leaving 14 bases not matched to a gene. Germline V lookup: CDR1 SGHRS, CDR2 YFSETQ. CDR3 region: CASRDDAGGFSYGYTF. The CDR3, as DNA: TGCGCCAGCAGGGATGACGCAGGGGGTTTCTCCTATGGCTACACCTTC.

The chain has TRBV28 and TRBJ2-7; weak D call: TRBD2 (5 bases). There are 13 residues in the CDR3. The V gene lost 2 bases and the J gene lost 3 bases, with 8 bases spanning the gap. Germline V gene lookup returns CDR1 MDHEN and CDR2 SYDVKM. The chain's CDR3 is CASSLETSYEQYF. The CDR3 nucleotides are TGTGCCAGCAGTTTAGAAACTAGCTACGAGCAGTACTTC.

The CDR3 is CASRNQVTIEAFF. The CDR3 nucleotides read TGTGCCAGCAGGAATCAGGTGACGATCGAAGCTTTCTTT. The rearrangement links TRBV6-5 to TRBJ1-1, with D unclear. Germline values: CDR1 MNHEY, CDR2 SVGAGI. The CDR3 consists of 13 residues. The germline V and J ends were trimmed by 6 bases and 8 bases, with 16 bases remaining between them.

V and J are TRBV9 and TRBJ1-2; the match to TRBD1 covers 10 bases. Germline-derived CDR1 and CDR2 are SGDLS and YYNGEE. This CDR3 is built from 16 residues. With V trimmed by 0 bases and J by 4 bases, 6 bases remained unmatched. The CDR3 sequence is CASSVGGQGVGYGYTF. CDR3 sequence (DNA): TGTGCCAGCAGCGTAGGAGGACAGGGGGTGGGCTATGGCTACACCTTC.

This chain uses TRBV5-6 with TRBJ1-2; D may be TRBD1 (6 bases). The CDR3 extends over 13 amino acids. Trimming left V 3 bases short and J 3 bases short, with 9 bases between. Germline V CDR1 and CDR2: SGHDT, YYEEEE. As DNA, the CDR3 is TGTGCCAGCAGCTGGACAGAAGACTATGGCTACACCTTC. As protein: CASSWTEDYGYTF.

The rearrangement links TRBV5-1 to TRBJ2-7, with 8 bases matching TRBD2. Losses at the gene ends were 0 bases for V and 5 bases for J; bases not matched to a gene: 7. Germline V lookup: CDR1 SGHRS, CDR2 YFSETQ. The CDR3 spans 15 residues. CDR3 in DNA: TGCGCCAGCAGCTTGGCGGGAGGGGAAGTGGACGAGCAGTACTTC. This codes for CASSLAGGEVDEQYF. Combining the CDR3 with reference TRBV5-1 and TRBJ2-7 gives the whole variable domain KAGVTQTPRYLIKTRGQQVTLSCSPISGHRSVSWYQQTPGQGLQFLFEYFSETQRNKGNFPGRFSGRQFSNSRSEMNVSTLELGDSALYLCASSLAGGEVDEQYFGPGTRLTVT.

In DNA, the CDR3 is TGTGCCAGCAGCCGCGGGAGGGCTGACAATGAGCAGTTCTTC. Translating gives CASSRGRADNEQFF. The chain is built from TRBV11-3 and TRBJ2-1; TRBD2 matches 9 bases. V lost 5 bases to trimming and J lost 5 bases; unmatched junction nucleotides: 4. This CDR3 contains 14 residues. The germline CDR1 and CDR2 sequences are SGHNT and YENEEA.

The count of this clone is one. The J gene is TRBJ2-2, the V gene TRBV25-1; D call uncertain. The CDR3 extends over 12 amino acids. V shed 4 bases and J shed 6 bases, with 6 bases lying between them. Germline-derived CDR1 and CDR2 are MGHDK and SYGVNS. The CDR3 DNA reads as TGTGCCAGCAGTGTCGGTCCCGGGGAGCTGTTTTTT. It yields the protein CASSVGPGELFF.

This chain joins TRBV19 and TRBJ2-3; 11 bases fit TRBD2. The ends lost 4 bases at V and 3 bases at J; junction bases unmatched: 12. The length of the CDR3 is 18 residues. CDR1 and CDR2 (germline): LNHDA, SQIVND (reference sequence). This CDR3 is CASSSRTAGTSGTDTQYF. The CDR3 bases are TGTGCCAGTAGTAGCCGGACGGCCGGGACTAGCGGTACAGATACGCAGTATTTT.

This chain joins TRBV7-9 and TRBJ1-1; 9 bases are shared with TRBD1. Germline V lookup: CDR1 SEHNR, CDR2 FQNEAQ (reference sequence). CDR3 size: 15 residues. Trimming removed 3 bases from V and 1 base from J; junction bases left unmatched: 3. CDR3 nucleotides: TGTGCCAGCAGCTTGGAACAGGGGGCGAACACTGAAGCTTTCTTT. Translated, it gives CASSLEQGANTEAFF.

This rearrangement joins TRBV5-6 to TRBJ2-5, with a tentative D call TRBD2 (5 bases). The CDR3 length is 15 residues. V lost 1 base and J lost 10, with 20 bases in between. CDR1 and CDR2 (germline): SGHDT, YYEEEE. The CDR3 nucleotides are TGTGCCAGCAGCTTGAAGGGAGAATTAGTTATGGACCAGTACTTC. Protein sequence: CASSLKGELVMDQYF.

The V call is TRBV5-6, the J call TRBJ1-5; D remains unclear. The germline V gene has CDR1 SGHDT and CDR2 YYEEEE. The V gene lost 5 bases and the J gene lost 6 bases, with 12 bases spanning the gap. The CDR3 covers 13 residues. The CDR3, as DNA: TGTGCCAGCAGTACTGGAGGCGGTCAGCCCCAGCATTTT. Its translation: CASSTGGGQPQHF. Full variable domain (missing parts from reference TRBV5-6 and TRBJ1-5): DAGVTQSPTHLIKTRGQQVTLRCSPKSGHDTVSWYQQALGQGPQFIFQYYEEEERQRGNFPDRFSGHQFPNYSSELNVNALLLGDSALYLCASSTGGGQPQHFGDGTRLSIL.

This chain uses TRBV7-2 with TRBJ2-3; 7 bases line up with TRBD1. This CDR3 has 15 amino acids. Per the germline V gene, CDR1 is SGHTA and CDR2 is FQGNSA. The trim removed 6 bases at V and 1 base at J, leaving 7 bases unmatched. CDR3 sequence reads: CASRPDRLRTDTQYF. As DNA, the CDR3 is TGTGCCAGCAGGCCGGACAGGTTACGCACAGATACGCAGTATTTT. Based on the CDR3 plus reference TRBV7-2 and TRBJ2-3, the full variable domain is GAGVSQSPSNKVTEKGKDVELRCDPISGHTALYWYRQSLGQGLEFLIYFQGNSAPDKSGLPSDRFSAERTGGSVSTLTIQRTQQEDSAVYLCASRPDRLRTDTQYFGPGTRLTVL.

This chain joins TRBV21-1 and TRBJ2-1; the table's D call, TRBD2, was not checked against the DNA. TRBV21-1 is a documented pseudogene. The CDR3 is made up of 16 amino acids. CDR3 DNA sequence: TGTGCCAGCAGCAAAGGGAGGGCCAGTTCCTACAATGAGCAGTTCTTC. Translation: CASSKGRASSYNEQFF.

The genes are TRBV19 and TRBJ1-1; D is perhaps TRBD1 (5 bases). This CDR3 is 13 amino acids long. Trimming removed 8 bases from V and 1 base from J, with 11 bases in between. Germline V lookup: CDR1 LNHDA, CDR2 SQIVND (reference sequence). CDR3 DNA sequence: TGTGCCAGTGCGGAGCAGGGGAACACTGAAGCTTTCTTT. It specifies CASAEQGNTEAFF.

The CDR3 here is CASSWANRGEAFF. The DNA for the CDR3 is TGTGCCAGCAGTTGGGCCAATAGGGGGGAAGCTTTCTTT. The chain is built from TRBV27 and TRBJ1-1; tentatively, D is TRBD1 (6 bases). Trimming took off 4 bases at V and 8 bases at J, with 14 bases between the two ends. The germline gives CDR1 MNHEY, CDR2 SMNVEV (reference sequence). The CDR3 has 13 amino acids.

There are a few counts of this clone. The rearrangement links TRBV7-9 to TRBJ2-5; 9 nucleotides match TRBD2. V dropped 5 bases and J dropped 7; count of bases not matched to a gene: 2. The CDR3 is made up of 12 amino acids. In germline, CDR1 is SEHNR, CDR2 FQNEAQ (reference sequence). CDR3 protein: CASSEGLATQYF. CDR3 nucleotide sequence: TGTGCCAGCAGCGAGGGACTAGCGACCCAGTACTTC. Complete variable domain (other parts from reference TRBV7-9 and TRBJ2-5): DTGVSQNPRHKITKRGQNVTFRCDPISEHNRLYWYRQTLGQGPEFLTYFQNEAQLEKSRLLSDRFSAERPKGSFSTLEIQRTEQGDSAMYLCASSEGLATQYFGPGTRLLVL.

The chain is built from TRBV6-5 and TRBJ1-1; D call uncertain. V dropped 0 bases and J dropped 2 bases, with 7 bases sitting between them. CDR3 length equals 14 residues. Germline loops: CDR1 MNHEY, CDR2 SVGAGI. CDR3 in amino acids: CASSYSTGNTEAFF. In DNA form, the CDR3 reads TGTGCCAGCAGTTACTCGACGGGAAACACTGAAGCTTTCTTT.

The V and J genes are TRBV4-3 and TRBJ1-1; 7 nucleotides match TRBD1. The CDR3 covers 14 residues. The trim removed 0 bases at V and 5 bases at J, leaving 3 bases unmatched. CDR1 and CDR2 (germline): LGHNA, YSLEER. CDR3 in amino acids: CASSQERGLTEAFF. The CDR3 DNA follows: TGCGCCAGCAGCCAAGAAAGGGGGCTGACTGAAGCTTTCTTT.

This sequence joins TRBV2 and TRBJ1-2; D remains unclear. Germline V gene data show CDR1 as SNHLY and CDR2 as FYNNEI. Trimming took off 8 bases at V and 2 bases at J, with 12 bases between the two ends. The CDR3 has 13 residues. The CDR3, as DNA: TGTGCCAGCTCCTTCGGGGTAAACTATGGCTACACCTTC. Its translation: CASSFGVNYGYTF.

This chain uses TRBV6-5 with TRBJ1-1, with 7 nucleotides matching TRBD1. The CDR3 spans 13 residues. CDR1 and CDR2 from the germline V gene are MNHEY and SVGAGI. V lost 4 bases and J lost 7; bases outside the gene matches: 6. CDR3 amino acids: CASSLGQAVEAFF. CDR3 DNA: TGTGCCAGCAGTTTAGGACAGGCCGTTGAAGCTTTCTTT.

This CDR3 is CASMNRDSYEQYF. CDR3 DNA sequence: TGTGCCAGTATGAATAGGGACAGCTACGAGCAGTACTTC. This chain connects TRBV19 to TRBJ2-7, with 7 bases identical to TRBD1. CDR3 size: 13 residues. J lost 3 bases, V lost 7 bases, and 6 bases had no gene match. Germline V CDR1 and CDR2: LNHDA, SQIVND (reference sequence).

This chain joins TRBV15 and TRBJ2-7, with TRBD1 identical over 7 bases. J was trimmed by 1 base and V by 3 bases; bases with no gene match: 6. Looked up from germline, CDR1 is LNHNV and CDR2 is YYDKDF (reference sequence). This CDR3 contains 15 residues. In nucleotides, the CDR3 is TGTGCCACCAGCAGGGGGACAGATCCGTCCTACGAGCAGTACTTC. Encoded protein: CATSRGTDPSYEQYF.

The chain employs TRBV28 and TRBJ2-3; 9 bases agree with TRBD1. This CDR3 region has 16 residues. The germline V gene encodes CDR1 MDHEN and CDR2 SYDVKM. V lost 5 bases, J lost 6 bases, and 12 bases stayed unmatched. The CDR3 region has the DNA TGTGCCAGCAGTGTTCCCCCCGGACAGGGGCAGGATACGCAGTATTTT. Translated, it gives CASSVPPGQGQDTQYF.

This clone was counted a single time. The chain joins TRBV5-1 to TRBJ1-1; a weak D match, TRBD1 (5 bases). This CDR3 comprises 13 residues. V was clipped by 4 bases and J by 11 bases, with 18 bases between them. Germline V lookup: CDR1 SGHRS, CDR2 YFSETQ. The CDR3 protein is CASSSGTDERAFF. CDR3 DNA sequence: TGCGCCAGCAGCAGCGGGACGGATGAGCGTGCTTTCTTT.